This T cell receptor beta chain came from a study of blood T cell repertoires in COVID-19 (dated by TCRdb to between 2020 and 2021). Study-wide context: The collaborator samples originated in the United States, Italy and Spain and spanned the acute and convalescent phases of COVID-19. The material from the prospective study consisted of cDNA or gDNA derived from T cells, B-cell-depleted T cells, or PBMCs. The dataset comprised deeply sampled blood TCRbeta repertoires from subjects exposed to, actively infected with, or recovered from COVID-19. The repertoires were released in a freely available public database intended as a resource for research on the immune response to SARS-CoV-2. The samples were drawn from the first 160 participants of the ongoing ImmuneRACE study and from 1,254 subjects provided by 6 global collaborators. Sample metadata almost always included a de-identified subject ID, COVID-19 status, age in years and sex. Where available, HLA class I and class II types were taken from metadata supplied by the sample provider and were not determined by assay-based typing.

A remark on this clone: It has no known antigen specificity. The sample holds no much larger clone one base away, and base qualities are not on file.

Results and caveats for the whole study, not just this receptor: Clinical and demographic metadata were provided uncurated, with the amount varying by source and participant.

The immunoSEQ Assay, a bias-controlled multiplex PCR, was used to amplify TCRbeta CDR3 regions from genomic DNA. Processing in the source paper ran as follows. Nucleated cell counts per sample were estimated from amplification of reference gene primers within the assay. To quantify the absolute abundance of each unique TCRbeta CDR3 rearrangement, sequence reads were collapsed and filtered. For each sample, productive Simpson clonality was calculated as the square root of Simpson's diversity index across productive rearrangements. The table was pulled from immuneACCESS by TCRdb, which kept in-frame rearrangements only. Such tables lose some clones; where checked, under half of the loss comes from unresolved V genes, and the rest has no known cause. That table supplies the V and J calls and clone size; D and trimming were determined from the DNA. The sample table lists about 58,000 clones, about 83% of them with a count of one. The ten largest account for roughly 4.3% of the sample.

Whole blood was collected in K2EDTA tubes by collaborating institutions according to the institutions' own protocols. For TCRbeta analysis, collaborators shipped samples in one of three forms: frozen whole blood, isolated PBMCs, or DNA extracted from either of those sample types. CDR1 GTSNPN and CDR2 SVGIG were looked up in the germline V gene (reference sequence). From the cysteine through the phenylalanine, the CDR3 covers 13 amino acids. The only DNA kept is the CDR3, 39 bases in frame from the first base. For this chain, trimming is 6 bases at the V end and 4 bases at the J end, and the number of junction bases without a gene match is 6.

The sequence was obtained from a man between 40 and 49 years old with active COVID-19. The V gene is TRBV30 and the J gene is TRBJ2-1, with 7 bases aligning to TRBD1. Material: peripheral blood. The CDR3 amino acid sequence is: CACRGQAYNEQFF. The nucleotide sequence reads TGTGCCTGCCGCGGACAGGCTTACAATGAGCAGTTCTTC.